This TCR beta chain is from a study of shared clonotypes between healthy human individuals. Overall study findings and caveats: Sampling covered blood only; tissue repertoires likely differ.

With respect to this clone: What it binds is unknown.

TCRdb's copy holds only in-frame clones and misses some; the assay was immunoSEQ multiplex PCR. The table records about 2 million clones, about 95% of them present only once. Naive CD45RA+ and memory CD45RA-negative subsets were split from CD4+ cells. Trimming cost V 5 bases and J 7 bases; bases outside gene matches: 8. Germline assignment: CDR1 SGHDT and CDR2 YYEEEE. The CDR3 is 14 amino acids. The chain carries TRBV5-6 and TRBJ2-1; the match to TRBD1 covers 8 bases. What was sequenced was naive CD4+ T cells sorted from blood. Subset: CD45RA+ positively selected. The TCR sequence derives from a man aged 18-30 years in good health. CDR3 residues: CASSSEDRVNEQFF. As DNA, the CDR3 is TGTGCCAGCAGTTCCGAGGACAGGGTAAATGAGCAGTTCTTC.